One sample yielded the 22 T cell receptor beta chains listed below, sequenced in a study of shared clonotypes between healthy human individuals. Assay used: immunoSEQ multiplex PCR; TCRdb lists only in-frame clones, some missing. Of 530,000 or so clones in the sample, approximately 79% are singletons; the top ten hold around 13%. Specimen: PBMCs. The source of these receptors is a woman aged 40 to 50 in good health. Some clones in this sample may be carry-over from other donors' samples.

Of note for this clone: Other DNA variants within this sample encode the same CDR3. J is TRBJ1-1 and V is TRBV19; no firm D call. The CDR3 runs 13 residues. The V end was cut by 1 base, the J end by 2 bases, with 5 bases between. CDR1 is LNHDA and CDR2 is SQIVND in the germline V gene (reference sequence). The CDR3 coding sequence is TGTGCCAGTAGTATAGTCGTAAACACTGAAGCTTTCTTT. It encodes CASSIVVNTEAFF.

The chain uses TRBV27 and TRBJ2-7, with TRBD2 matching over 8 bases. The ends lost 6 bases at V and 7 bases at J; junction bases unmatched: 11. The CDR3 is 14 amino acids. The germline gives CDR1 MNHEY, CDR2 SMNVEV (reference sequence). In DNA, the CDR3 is TGTGCCAGCAGCTCCGGGACTAGGGCGGGAGAGCAGTACTTC. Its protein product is CASSSGTRAGEQYF.

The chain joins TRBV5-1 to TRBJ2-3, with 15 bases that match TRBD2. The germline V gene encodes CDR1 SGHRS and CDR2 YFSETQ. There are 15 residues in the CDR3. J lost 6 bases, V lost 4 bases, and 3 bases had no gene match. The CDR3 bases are TGCGCCAGCAGCGCCGGACTAGCGGGAGGGGATACGCAGTATTTT. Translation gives CASSAGLAGGDTQYF.

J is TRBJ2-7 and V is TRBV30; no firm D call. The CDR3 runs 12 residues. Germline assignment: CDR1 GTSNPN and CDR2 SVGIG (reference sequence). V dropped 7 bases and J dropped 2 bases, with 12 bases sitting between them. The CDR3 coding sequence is TGTGCCTTTCAGAGGCTAGCCTACGAGCAGTACTTC. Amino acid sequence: CAFQRLAYEQYF. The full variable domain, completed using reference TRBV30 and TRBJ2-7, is SQTIHQWPATLVQPVGSPLSLECTVEGTSNPNLYWYRQAAGRGLQLLFYSVGIGQISSEVPQNLSASRPQDRQFILSSKKLLLSDSGFYLCAFQRLAYEQYFGPGTRLTVT.

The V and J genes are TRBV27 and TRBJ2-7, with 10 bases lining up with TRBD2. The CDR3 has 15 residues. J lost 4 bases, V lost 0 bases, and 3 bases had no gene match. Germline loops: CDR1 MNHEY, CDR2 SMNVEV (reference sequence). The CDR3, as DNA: TGTGCCAGCAGTTTATCTAGCGGGAGGTTATACGAGCAGTACTTC. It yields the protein CASSLSSGRLYEQYF.

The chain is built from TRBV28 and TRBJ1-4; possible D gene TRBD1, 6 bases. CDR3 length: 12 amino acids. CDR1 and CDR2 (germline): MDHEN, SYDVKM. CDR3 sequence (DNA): TGTGTAGGAGGGGGTTGGAGTGAAAAACTGTTTTTT. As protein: CVGGGWSEKLFF.

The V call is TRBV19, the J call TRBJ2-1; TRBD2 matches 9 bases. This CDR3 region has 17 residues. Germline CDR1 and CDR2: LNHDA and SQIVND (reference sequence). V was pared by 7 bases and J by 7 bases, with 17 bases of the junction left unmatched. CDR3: CASNTPRQREARNEQFF. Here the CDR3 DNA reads TGTGCCAGTAACACCCCACGGCAGCGGGAGGCCCGGAATGAGCAGTTCTTC.

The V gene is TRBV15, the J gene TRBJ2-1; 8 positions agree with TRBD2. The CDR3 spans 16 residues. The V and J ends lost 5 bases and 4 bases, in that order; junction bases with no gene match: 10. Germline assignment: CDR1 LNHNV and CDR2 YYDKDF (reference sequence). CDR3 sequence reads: CATSPMRGARYNEQFF. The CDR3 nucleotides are TGTGCCACCAGCCCGATGCGGGGGGCGAGGTACAATGAGCAGTTCTTC.

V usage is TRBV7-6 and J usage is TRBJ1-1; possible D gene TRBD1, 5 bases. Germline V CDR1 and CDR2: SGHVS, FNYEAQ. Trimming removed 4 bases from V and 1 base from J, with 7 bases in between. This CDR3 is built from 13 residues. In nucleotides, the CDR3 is TGTGCCAGCAGCTCGGGACGGAACACTGAAGCTTTCTTT. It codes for CASSSGRNTEAFF.

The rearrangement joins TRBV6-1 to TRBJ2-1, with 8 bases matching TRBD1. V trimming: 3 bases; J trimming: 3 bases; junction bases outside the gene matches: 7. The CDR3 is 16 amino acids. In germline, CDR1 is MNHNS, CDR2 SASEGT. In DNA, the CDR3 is TGTGCCAGCAGTGACCCCATTGGACAGGGCTACAATGAGCAGTTCTTC. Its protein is CASSDPIGQGYNEQFF.

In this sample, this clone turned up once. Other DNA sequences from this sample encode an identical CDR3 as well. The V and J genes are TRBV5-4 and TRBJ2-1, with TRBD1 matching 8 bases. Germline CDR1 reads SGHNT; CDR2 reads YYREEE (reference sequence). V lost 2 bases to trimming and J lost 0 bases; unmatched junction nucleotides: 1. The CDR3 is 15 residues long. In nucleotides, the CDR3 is TGTGCCAGCAGCTTACAGGGGGGCTCCTACAATGAGCAGTTCTTC. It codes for CASSLQGGSYNEQFF.

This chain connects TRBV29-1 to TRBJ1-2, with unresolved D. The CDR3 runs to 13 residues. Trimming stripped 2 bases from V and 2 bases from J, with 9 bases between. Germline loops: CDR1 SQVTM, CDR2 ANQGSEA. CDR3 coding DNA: TGCAGCGTTGAATCGGGCGCCAACTATGGCTACACCTTC. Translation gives CSVESGANYGYTF. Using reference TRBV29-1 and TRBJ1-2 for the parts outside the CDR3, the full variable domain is SAVISQKPSRDICQRGTSLTIQCQVDSQVTMMFWYRQQPGQSLTLIATANQGSEATYESGFVIDKFPISRPNLTFSTLTVSNMSPEDSSIYLCSVESGANYGYTFGSGTRLTVV.

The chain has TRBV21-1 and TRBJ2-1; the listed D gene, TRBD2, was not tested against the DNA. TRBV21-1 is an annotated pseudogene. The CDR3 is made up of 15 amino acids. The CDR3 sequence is CASPRGGSSYNEQFF. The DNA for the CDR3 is TGTGCCAGCCCTAGGGGGGGAAGCTCCTACAATGAGCAGTTCTTC.

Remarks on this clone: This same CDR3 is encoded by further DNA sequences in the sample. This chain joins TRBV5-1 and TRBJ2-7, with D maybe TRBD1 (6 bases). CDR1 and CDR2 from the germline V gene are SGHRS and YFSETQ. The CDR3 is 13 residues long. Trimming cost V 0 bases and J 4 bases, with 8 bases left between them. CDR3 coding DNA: TGCGCCAGCAGCTTGGACAGGGCATACGAGCAGTACTTC. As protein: CASSLDRAYEQYF.

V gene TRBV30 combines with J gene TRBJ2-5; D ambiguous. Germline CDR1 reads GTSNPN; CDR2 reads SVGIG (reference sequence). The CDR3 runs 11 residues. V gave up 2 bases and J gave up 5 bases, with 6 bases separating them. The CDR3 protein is CAWSPGETQYF. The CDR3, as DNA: TGTGCCTGGAGTCCCGGGGAGACCCAGTACTTC.

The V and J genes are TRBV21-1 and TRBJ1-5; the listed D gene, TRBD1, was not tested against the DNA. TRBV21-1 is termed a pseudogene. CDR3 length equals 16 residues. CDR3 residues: CASSHTVDRSNQPQHF. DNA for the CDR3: TGTGCCAGCAGCCATACCGTGGACAGGAGCAATCAGCCCCAGCATTTT.

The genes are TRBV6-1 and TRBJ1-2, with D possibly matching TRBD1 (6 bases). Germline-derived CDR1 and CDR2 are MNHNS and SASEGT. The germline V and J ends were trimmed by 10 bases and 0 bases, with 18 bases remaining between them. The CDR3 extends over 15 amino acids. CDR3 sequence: CAIYRERGANYGYTF. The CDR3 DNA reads TGTGCCATCTACAGGGAACGTGGGGCTAACTATGGCTACACCTTC.

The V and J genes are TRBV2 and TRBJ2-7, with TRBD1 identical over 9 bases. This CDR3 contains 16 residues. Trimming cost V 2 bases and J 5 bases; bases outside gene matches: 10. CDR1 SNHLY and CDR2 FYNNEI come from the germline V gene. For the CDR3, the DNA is TGTGCCAGCAGTGAATCGGGGACAGGGCCCACCCACGAGCAGTACTTC. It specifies CASSESGTGPTHEQYF.

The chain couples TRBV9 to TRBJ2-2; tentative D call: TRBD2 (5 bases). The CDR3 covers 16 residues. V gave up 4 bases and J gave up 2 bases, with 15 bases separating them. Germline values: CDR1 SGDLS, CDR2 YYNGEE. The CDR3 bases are TGTGCCAGCAGCCATCTTGGTGGAGGCAACACCGGGGAGCTGTTTTTT. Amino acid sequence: CASSHLGGGNTGELFF.

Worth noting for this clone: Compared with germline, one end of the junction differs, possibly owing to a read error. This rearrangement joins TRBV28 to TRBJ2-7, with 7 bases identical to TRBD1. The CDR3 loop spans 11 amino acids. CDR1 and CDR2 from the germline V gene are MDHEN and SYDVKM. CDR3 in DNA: TGTGCCAGCAGAGACAGGGCCCAAGACGACTTC. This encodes CASRDRAQDDF.

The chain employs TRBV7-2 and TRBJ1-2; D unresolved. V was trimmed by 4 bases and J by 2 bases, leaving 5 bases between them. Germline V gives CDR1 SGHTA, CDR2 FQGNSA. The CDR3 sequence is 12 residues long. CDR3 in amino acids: CASSSENYGYTF. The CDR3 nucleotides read TGTGCCAGCAGCTCCGAGAACTATGGCTACACCTTC.

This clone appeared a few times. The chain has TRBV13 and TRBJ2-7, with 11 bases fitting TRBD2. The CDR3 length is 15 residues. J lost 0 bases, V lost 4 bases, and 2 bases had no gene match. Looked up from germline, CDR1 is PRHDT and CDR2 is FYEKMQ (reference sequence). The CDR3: CASSWGLADSYEQYF. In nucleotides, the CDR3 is TGTGCCAGCAGCTGGGGACTAGCGGACTCCTACGAGCAGTACTTC.